The 21 T cell receptor beta chains listed next were all sequenced from one sample in a study of blood T cell repertoires in COVID-19. The protocol was immunoSEQ multiplex PCR, while the TCRdb copy is restricted to in-frame clones and leaves out a portion. The sample yields a few hundred thousand clones, 88% seen once. The sequenced material came from peripheral blood. Receptors were obtained from a woman in her twenties or thirties with COVID-19, enrolled during active disease.

The chain employs TRBV11-3 and TRBJ1-1; D gene ambiguous. There are 13 residues in the CDR3. CDR1 is SGHNT, CDR2 YENEEA, per germline. Deletions cut 7 bases from V and 3 bases from J, with 12 bases between. CDR3 loop: CASTPSGYTEAFF. The DNA for the CDR3 is TGTGCCAGCACCCCCTCCGGGTACACTGAAGCTTTCTTT.

CDR3 bases: TGTGCCAGCAGTCGACAGGGATCCGGGGAGCTGTTTTTT. Translated: CASSRQGSGELFF. The rearrangement joins TRBV6-5 to TRBJ2-2, with TRBD1 matching 7 bases. Losses at the gene ends were 5 bases for V and 6 bases for J; bases not matched to a gene: 3. Per germline, CDR1 MNHEY and CDR2 SVGAGI. The CDR3 covers 13 residues.

CDR3 nucleotides: TGTGCTAGTGATGATTCGGGACTCGGGAACACTGAAGCTTTCTTT. Translation gives CASDDSGLGNTEAFF. This sequence joins TRBV12-5 and TRBJ1-1; D possibly corresponds to TRBD1 (5 bases). The germline V gene encodes CDR1 LGHNT and CDR2 FRNRAP. The CDR3 consists of 15 residues. The V gene lost 7 bases and the J gene lost 1 base, with 16 bases spanning the gap.

The rearrangement joins TRBV28 to TRBJ1-2, with D hard to call. The CDR3 is 19 amino acids. Germline V gene data show CDR1 as MDHEN and CDR2 as SYDVKM. Trimming removed 5 bases at V and 1 base at J, with 26 bases between. Written as DNA, the CDR3 is TGTGCCAGCAGTCCCCTTGAGTCCTCCTTGGCGACTCTTAACTATGGCTACACCTTC. Its translation: CASSPLESSLATLNYGYTF.

The rearrangement uses TRBV7-9 and TRBJ1-6; D may be TRBD1 (5 bases). From germline, CDR1 is SEHNR and CDR2 FQNEAQ (reference sequence). V was clipped by 5 bases and J by 7 bases, with 15 bases between them. The CDR3 sequence is 15 residues long. Here the CDR3 reads CASSDRDSTNSPLHF. The CDR3, as DNA: TGTGCCAGCAGCGACCGCGACAGTACCAATTCACCCCTCCACTTT.

The rearrangement links TRBV9 to TRBJ1-1; D possibly corresponds to TRBD1 (6 bases). The germline V gene encodes CDR1 SGDLS and CDR2 YYNGEE. This CDR3 has 15 residues. The V and J ends lost 4 bases and 0 bases respectively, with 13 bases between them. In nucleotides, the CDR3 is TGTGCCAGCAGCCCGGACAGCTTTTTGAACACTGAAGCTTTCTTT. Its protein is CASSPDSFLNTEAFF.

V usage is TRBV4-3 and J usage is TRBJ1-1; tentatively, D is TRBD1 (5 bases). Germline values: CDR1 LGHNA, CDR2 YSLEER. The CDR3 loop spans 13 amino acids. V gave up 1 base and J gave up 7 bases, with 10 bases separating them. CDR3 DNA: TGCGCCAGCAGCCAAGGGCAGGGTTATGAAGCTTTCTTT. As protein: CASSQGQGYEAFF.

The chain employs TRBV15 and TRBJ1-2; 10 bases line up with TRBD1. The CDR3 contains 15 residues. Germline assignment: CDR1 LNHNV and CDR2 YYDKDF (reference sequence). Trimming removed 5 bases from V and 7 bases from J; junction bases left unmatched: 10. The CDR3 bases are TGTGCCACCAGCGGGCGACAGGGGGCGATTGGTGGCTACACCTTC. Encoded protein: CATSGRQGAIGGYTF.

This clone was counted once. The chain links TRBV19 to TRBJ2-7, with 7 bases aligning to TRBD1. CDR3 length: 15 amino acids. Germline CDR1 reads LNHDA; CDR2 reads SQIVND (reference sequence). V trimming: 6 bases; J trimming: 3 bases; junction bases outside the gene matches: 11. The CDR3 DNA reads TGTGCCAGTAGGTACTCCGGGACAGCAATCTACGAGCAGTACTTC. It specifies CASRYSGTAIYEQYF. Together with reference TRBV19 and TRBJ2-7, the CDR3 gives the full variable domain: DGGITQSPKYLFRKEGQNVTLSCEQNLNHDAMYWYRQDPGQGLRLIYYSQIVNDFQKGDIAEGYSVSREKKESFPLTVTSAQKNPTAFYLCASRYSGTAIYEQYFGPGTRLTVT.

This clone was seen just once. The rearrangement joins TRBV4-1 to TRBJ2-3; D call uncertain. Trimming shortened V by 0 bases and J by 2 bases, and 12 bases separated the two germline ends. The CDR3 loop spans 16 amino acids. Germline CDR1 is MGHRA and CDR2 is YSYEKL. For the CDR3, the DNA is TGCGCCAGCAGCCAAGATCCTTCGGGTCTCACAGATACGCAGTATTTT. Amino acids: CASSQDPSGLTDTQYF.

This clone was counted a single time. The chain recombines TRBV2 with TRBJ2-6; perhaps TRBD2 as D (5 bases). Germline V gene sequence: CDR1 SNHLY, CDR2 FYNNEI. Trimming pared 10 bases from V and 2 bases from J, leaving 15 bases between. The CDR3 is 15 residues long. CDR3 protein: CATLRESAGANVLTF. In DNA form, the CDR3 reads TGTGCCACCTTGAGGGAGTCAGCTGGGGCCAACGTCCTGACTTTC.

The CDR3 nucleotides are TGTGCCAGCAGCCGACCAACAGGGGGAGGGCAAGAGACCCAGTACTTC. This translates into CASSRPTGGGQETQYF. This chain connects TRBV11-3 to TRBJ2-5; possibly TRBD1 for D (8 bases). This CDR3 comprises 16 residues. The V gene's germline CDR1 is SGHNT and CDR2 YENEEA. Trimming removed 5 bases from V and 2 bases from J, with 18 bases in between.

There are a few counts of this clone. This sequence joins TRBV29-1 and TRBJ2-7, with 9 positions matching TRBD1. The CDR3 consists of 13 residues. CDR1 is SQVTM, CDR2 ANQGSEA, per germline. With 3 bases clipped from V and 12 bases from J, the junction kept 12 bases outside the gene matches. The CDR3 here is CSVESAGQGERYF. CDR3 nucleotide sequence: TGCAGCGTTGAGTCGGCGGGACAGGGTGAGAGGTACTTC.

The rearrangement links TRBV6-2 or TRBV6-3 to TRBJ2-1, with TRBD2 identical over 9 bases. Trimming cost V 0 bases and J 4 bases; bases outside gene matches: 7. The CDR3 consists of 17 residues. In germline, CDR1 is MNHEY, CDR2 SVGEGT. The CDR3 protein is CASSYSFPSGIYNEQFF. In nucleotides, the CDR3 is TGTGCCAGCAGTTACTCGTTCCCTAGCGGGATTTACAATGAGCAGTTCTTC.

This clone has a count of ten or more. The V and J genes are TRBV4-3 and TRBJ2-1, with D perhaps matching TRBD1 (6 bases). The ends were cut back, 4 bases at V and 7 bases at J, with 17 bases in the middle. This CDR3 spans 15 amino acids. Germline V lookup: CDR1 LGHNA, CDR2 YSLEER. CDR3 in DNA: TGCGCCAGCAGCCCAAGAATCGCCAGGGGAAATGAGCAGTTCTTC. Translated, it gives CASSPRIARGNEQFF.

The chain is built from TRBV3-1 (or the pseudogene TRBV3-2) and TRBJ2-7; TRBD1 agrees at 8 bases. Germline values: CDR1 LGHDT, CDR2 YNNKEL (reference sequence). The CDR3 spans 17 residues. Trimming removed 1 base from V and 1 base from J; junction bases left unmatched: 9. The CDR3 reads CASSQGHQRTGSYEQYF. CDR3 sequence (DNA): TGTGCCAGCAGCCAAGGGCACCAACGGACAGGGTCCTACGAGCAGTACTTC.

The rearrangement joins TRBV4-3 to TRBJ2-3; 12 bases are a match to TRBD2. Germline CDR1 is LGHNA and CDR2 is YSLEER. The CDR3 extends over 16 amino acids. Trimming at V came to 4 bases and at J to 4 bases, leaving 6 bases not matched to a gene. The CDR3 nucleotides read TGCGCCAGCAGCCCAGTACTAGCGGGAGGCCCAGATACGCAGTATTTT. This translates into CASSPVLAGGPDTQYF.

The genes are TRBV7-9 and TRBJ2-3, with a possible D match to TRBD1 (5 bases). Germline lookup yields CDR1 SEHNR and CDR2 FQNEAQ (reference sequence). The CDR3 is 15 residues long. V was shortened by 1 base and J by 6 bases, with 14 bases between the two germline ends. The CDR3 nucleotides are TGTGCCAGCAGCTTAGGACAGCCCACCGCGGATACGCAGTATTTT. This gives the protein CASSLGQPTADTQYF.

The genes are TRBV11-2 and TRBJ1-1; 8 nucleotides agree with TRBD1. J lost 3 bases, V lost 5 bases, and 2 bases had no gene match. The CDR3 spans 13 residues. Germline assignment: CDR1 SGHAT and CDR2 FQNNGV. The CDR3 DNA sequence: TGTGCCAGCAGCCCGGACAGGGACACTGAAGCTTTCTTT. As protein: CASSPDRDTEAFF.

This chain joins TRBV6-5 and TRBJ1-1, with D maybe TRBD1 (5 bases). This CDR3 spans 15 amino acids. Germline CDR1 reads MNHEY; CDR2 reads SVGAGI. Trimming removed 5 bases from V and 3 bases from J, with 16 bases in between. The CDR3 spells CASSKTPGGDTEAFF. CDR3 DNA: TGTGCCAGCAGTAAAACTCCGGGAGGGGACACTGAAGCTTTCTTT.

The chain couples TRBV6-5 to TRBJ1-6; D remains unclear. V lost 1 base and J lost 7, with 5 bases in between. The CDR3 extends over 13 amino acids. Germline values: CDR1 MNHEY, CDR2 SVGAGI. The CDR3: CASSYLLNSPLHF. For the CDR3, the DNA is TGTGCCAGCAGTTACTTGCTAAATTCACCCCTCCACTTT.